This T cell receptor (beta chain) was captured in a study of T cells in Graves' hyperthyroidism and ophthalmopathy (dated by TCRdb to the late 2010s). In terms of the full investigation: Peripheral blood samples were taken at initial diagnosis, before any treatment was given. The paper describes TCR Vbeta CDR3 sequencing of some 130 peripheral blood samples, made up of approximately 40 ophthalmopathy patients, 70 to 75 hyperthyroidism patients and roughly 17 progressor patients. Thyroid tissue and blood T-cell repertoires from over 5 Graves' hyperthyroidism patients were also compared in the study. Prospective prediction of ophthalmopathy was tested in an independent validation cohort of 18 to 20 hyperthyroidism patients and around 16 patients who later progressed to ophthalmopathy. After sampling, hyperthyroidism patients received methimazole starting at 30 mg daily, and ophthalmopathy patients received high-dose intravenous methylprednisolone. TCR V-J signatures able to tell the groups apart were searched for in a discovery cohort of around 95 patients, of whom approximately 40 had Graves' ophthalmopathy and some 60 had stable Graves' hyperthyroidism. The 90 to 100 discovery patients were randomly split 7:3 into training and test sets. Overall study results and their limits: No statistical method was used to fix the sample size in advance, and group allocation was not hidden from the investigators. During validation, the model predicted progression to ophthalmopathy a median of about 6.3 months ahead of onset, with around 70% sensitivity and about 72% specificity. A model built on a 13 V-J signature distinguished ophthalmopathy from stable hyperthyroidism, reaching around 87% sensitivity and under 84% specificity in cross-validation and 80%/75% in testing. Most expanded thyroid clonotypes (frequency above 0.001) were also detected in blood, suggesting blood repertoires may reflect thyroid immune responses.

This clonotype came up a few times. No antigen is known for it. No base quality values were provided; no much bigger clone lies one nucleotide off. Stable Graves' hyperthyroidism was defined as the absence of progression to ophthalmopathy over 18 months of follow-up. The hyperthyroidism patients were between 18 and 65 years old and newly diagnosed, with a disease duration of less than 2 months. The study excluded patients with uncontrolled infections, other autoimmune diseases, pregnancy or lactation. Diagnoses were established on the basis of clinical symptoms, serum thyroxine and TRAb, thyroid ultrasound, and orbital computed tomography. Ficoll-Paque density gradient centrifugation was used to isolate PBMCs from around 10 ml of fresh peripheral blood. Total RNA was extracted using Trizol reagent, and RNA quality was assessed on an Agilent 2100 Bioanalyzer. The CDR3 spans 17 residues, from the cysteine through the phenylalanine. Kept here is only the CDR3 DNA, which spans 51 bases and is read in frame from base 1. Sequences SGHTA (CDR1) and FQGNSA (CDR2) are obtained from the germline V gene. V drops 5 bases and J drops 1 base, leaving 20 bases in between.

TCR beta CDR3 regions were amplified from RNA transcripts. The TCR CDR3 was subjected to a first round of RT-PCR using the HTBI primer set and the Qiagen OneStep RT-PCR kit. Libraries were constructed in a second round of multiplex PCR, after which size selection and purification were performed. Paired-end sequencing of the libraries was performed with 100 bp reads on an Illumina HiSeq2000. Turning to the authors' computational methods: SOAPnuke was used to process the raw data, removing reads that contained adapters or uncalled bases, had a mean Phred below 15, or lacked an exact match to the constant primer or identifier. High-quality paired reads were merged using COPE v1.2.5, and each unique nucleotide sequence was defined as a clonotype. Clonotypes were aligned to IMGT TRBV, TRBD and TRBJ reference segments using MiTCR v1.1. The analysis was restricted to V-J combinations with a frequency above 0.0001, which together covered 99.2% of the repertoires. The TCS score was defined as F50 (clonal expansion) divided by E x V (chaos), with BLOSUM62-based TCRdist calculated between CDR3 peptides within each V-J. Welch's t-statistics and random forest reduced fewer than 550 V-J features to roughly 13, which were used in a naive Bayes classifier (R e1071). Using fastp trimming at Q25 and MiXCR clonotype assembly, TCRdb reanalyzed the public sequencing data and kept in-frame beta chains. Rows with a matching CDR3 protein are joined into one entry that keeps the most common DNA and genes. These V and J calls rely on TCRdb rather than the paper's analysis. In this sample the table shows around 200,000 distinct CDR3 sequences, approximately 15% of which occur a single time. The ten largest clones add up to roughly 32% of the sample.

Sample: blood. The source of this sequence is a woman between 50 and 59 years old with Graves' hyperthyroidism. Recombination connected TRBV7-2 to TRBJ1-1, with a tentative D gene TRBD1 over 6 matching bases. The CDR3 protein is CASSERGAGVENTEAFF. The nucleotides read TGTGCCAGCAGCGAACGGGGGGCCGGTGTCGAGAACACTGAAGCTTTCTTT.